Listed below are T cell receptor beta chains from one sample, sequenced in a study of T cell changes during pregnancy in multiple sclerosis. The data were produced by immunoSEQ multiplex PCR, yet TCRdb's version contains in-frame clones alone and is incomplete. The data show 75,000 to 100,000 clones, roughly 94% seen once. Sequenced material: peripheral blood, taken after pregnancy. The receptors were sampled from a female donor in good health, enrolled as a control in a pregnancy study. Each CDR3 is given with its conserved first and last residue.

TRBV5-6,16,CASSLSRRPLNQPQHF
TRBV2,16,CASSDILRSLYNEQFF
TRBV7-9,16,CASSVAPGHTNYEQYF
TRBV6-5,15,CASSPVRAGANVLTF
TRBV7-8,12,CASSLTYETQYF
TRBV11-2,15,CASSLSTVYSYEQYF
TRBV2,11,CASLTSGSNFF
TRBV28,16,CASSFQDRAKNNEQFF
TRBV18,14,CASSPRRGGYEQYF
TRBV28,13,CASSYRVNTEAFF
TRBV6-5,14,CASGITESNQPQHF
TRBV27,14,CASRVGLNTGELFF
TRBV28,14,CASSFIGGNEKLFF
TRBV30,14,CAWRGTGSGNTIYF
TRBV21-1,16,CASSPRGLAYHNEQFF
TRBV19,14,CASSPRQGASEQYF
TRBV6-1,14,CASSSRVGNEKLFF